These 24 T cell receptor beta chains came from one sample sequenced in a study of vaccination effects on CD4 cells after COVID-19. Following culture for more than 9 days, CD4+ T cells were isolated. Everyone in the study got two shots of either the BNT162b2 or mRNA-1273 vaccine. Profiled with immunoSEQ multiplex PCR; TCRdb holds only in-frame clones, not every one. Of about 73,000 clones in the sample, nearly 75% are singletons; the top ten hold less than 2.5%. For these TCRs, the target antigens are not known. The sample in question was CD4+ T cells from PBMCs cultured without peptide, obtained after COVID-19 vaccination. Receptors were obtained from a human donor who received a COVID-19 vaccine.

This clone was observed a handful of times. The chain is built from TRBV28 and TRBJ1-2; 7 nucleotides agree with TRBD1. The V and J ends lost 8 bases and 6 bases, in that order; junction bases with no gene match: 12. The CDR3 runs 14 residues. In germline, CDR1 is MDHEN, CDR2 SYDVKM. The DNA of the CDR3 is TGTGCCAGCGGAGGCTCGAGACAGGGAGATGGCTACACCTTC. Translating it yields CASGGSRQGDGYTF.

This clone was found a few times. This chain uses TRBV4-1 with TRBJ1-2; D may be TRBD1 (6 bases). This CDR3 has 15 amino acids. V lost 6 bases and J lost 2, with 16 bases in between. Germline V CDR1 and CDR2: MGHRA, YSYEKL. The CDR3 bases are TGCGCCAGCAGTCGTGGACAGTTTATGAACTATGGCTACACCTTC. It translates to CASSRGQFMNYGYTF.

This chain connects TRBV19 to TRBJ1-2; D is ambiguous. The germline V gene encodes CDR1 LNHDA and CDR2 SQIVND (reference sequence). This CDR3 has 16 amino acids. Trimming left V 3 bases short and J 0 bases short, with 14 bases between. In DNA, the CDR3 is TGTGCCAGTAGTATCAGTGGGCGCGATTCTAACTATGGCTACACCTTC. As protein: CASSISGRDSNYGYTF.

This clone was seen only a few times. This chain joins TRBV5-1 and TRBJ2-1, with D unclear. This CDR3 has 14 amino acids. The germline CDR1 and CDR2 sequences are SGHRS and YFSETQ. V dropped 2 bases and J dropped 5 bases, with 11 bases sitting between them. Here the CDR3 reads CASSFASADNEQFF. The CDR3, as DNA: TGCGCCAGCAGCTTTGCGAGTGCAGACAATGAGCAGTTCTTC.

The J gene is TRBJ2-1, the V gene TRBV24-1; D may be TRBD1 (6 bases). CDR1 and CDR2 from the germline V gene are KGHDR and SFDVKD. Trimming removed 6 bases at V and 2 bases at J, with 10 bases between. The CDR3 extends over 14 amino acids. CDR3 bases: TGTGCCACCAGTCGGACAGAAACCTACAATGAGCAGTTCTTC. Translating gives CATSRTETYNEQFF.

This clone has more than one count but fewer than ten. The rearrangement uses TRBV30 and TRBJ1-1; D unresolved. V was pared by 2 bases and J by 1 base, with 17 bases between. CDR3 size: 16 residues. Germline-derived CDR1 and CDR2 are GTSNPN and SVGIG (reference sequence). CDR3 protein: CAWSPGAWEANTEAFF. CDR3 sequence (DNA): TGTGCCTGGAGTCCGGGAGCCTGGGAGGCGAACACTGAAGCTTTCTTT.

This sequence joins TRBV25-1 and TRBJ1-3; D gene uncertain. CDR1 MGHDK and CDR2 SYGVNS come from the germline V gene. The CDR3 runs to 12 residues. V lost 7 bases and J lost 0, with 4 bases in between. The CDR3 reads CASTPSGNTIYF. The CDR3 nucleotides read TGTGCCAGCACGCCCTCTGGAAACACCATATATTTT.

This chain connects TRBV5-5 to TRBJ1-1, with D perhaps TRBD1 (6 bases). The length of the CDR3 is 15 residues. The germline CDR1 and CDR2 sequences are SGHKS and YYEKEE (reference sequence). Trimming removed 0 bases at V and 4 bases at J, with 13 bases between. CDR3 sequence reads: CASSLVTGASTEAFF. The CDR3 DNA sequence: TGTGCCAGCAGCTTGGTCACGGGGGCTAGCACTGAAGCTTTCTTT.

V and J are TRBV7-2 and TRBJ2-7; the D gene is possibly TRBD2 (6 bases). The germline gives CDR1 SGHTA, CDR2 FQGNSA. This CDR3 has 15 residues. Trimming removed 1 base at V and 2 bases at J, with 12 bases between. The CDR3 DNA sequence: TGTGCCAGCAGCTTAGTGCCCGGGGGAACCTACGAGCAGTACGTC. Translating it yields CASSLVPGGTYEQYV.

This clone occurred a few times. The chain couples TRBV30 to TRBJ1-6, with D hard to call. Germline assignment: CDR1 GTSNPN and CDR2 SVGIG (reference sequence). Deletions cut 1 base from V and 5 bases from J, with 6 bases between. CDR3 length equals 13 residues. This CDR3 reads CAWSDYNNSPLHF. CDR3 nucleotide sequence: TGTGCCTGGAGTGATTATAATAATTCACCCCTCCACTTT.

The CDR3 DNA reads TGTGCCAGCAGTCCCACCCGGGGACTAGCACGGGAGACCCAGTACTTC. Translated: CASSPTRGLARETQYF. The chain employs TRBV2 and TRBJ2-5; TRBD2 aligns across 9 bases. Germline V gene lookup returns CDR1 SNHLY and CDR2 FYNNEI. Germline trimming cut 5 bases from V and 5 bases from J; bases unmatched to any gene: 12. This CDR3 has 16 amino acids.

The genes are TRBV5-1 and TRBJ2-1, with a tentative D call TRBD2 (6 bases). V shed 1 base and J shed 4 bases, with 15 bases lying between them. CDR3 size: 16 residues. The germline V gene encodes CDR1 SGHRS and CDR2 YFSETQ. The CDR3 protein is CASSLSGRDSYNEQFF. Written as DNA, the CDR3 is TGCGCCAGCAGCTTGAGTGGCAGGGACTCTTACAATGAGCAGTTCTTC. The full variable domain, completed using reference TRBV5-1 and TRBJ2-1, is KAGVTQTPRYLIKTRGQQVTLSCSPISGHRSVSWYQQTPGQGLQFLFEYFSETQRNKGNFPGRFSGRQFSNSRSEMNVSTLELGDSALYLCASSLSGRDSYNEQFFGPGTRLTVL.

CDR3 coding DNA: TGTGCCAGCAGCCTGGACAGTTACGAGCAGTACGTC. Amino acids: CASSLDSYEQYV. The chain links TRBV14 to TRBJ2-7; tentative D call: TRBD1 (6 bases). Germline V gives CDR1 SGHDN, CDR2 FVKESK. The CDR3 contains 12 residues. The V and J ends lost 4 bases and 4 bases respectively, with 8 bases between them.

The V call is TRBV27, the J call TRBJ2-7; 9 positions agree with TRBD1. Germline CDR1 and CDR2: MNHEY and SMNVEV (reference sequence). The CDR3 consists of 16 residues. The V and J ends lost 6 bases and 0 bases, in that order; junction bases with no gene match: 9. The DNA of the CDR3 is TGTGCCAGCAGAAGATCCGGGACAGGGAGCTCCTACGAGCAGTACGTC. Its translation is CASRRSGTGSSYEQYV.

This clone was seen once. The chain carries TRBV5-5 and TRBJ2-7, with D perhaps TRBD1 (5 bases). Germline V gene sequence: CDR1 SGHKS, CDR2 YYEKEE (reference sequence). The CDR3 has 14 residues. The V end lost 7 bases, the J end lost 1 base, and 15 bases lay between the germline ends. The CDR3 DNA reads TGTGCCAGCCGCATAGGGGCCGCATCCTACGAGCAGTACGTC. Residues: CASRIGAASYEQYV.

The rearrangement uses TRBV5-4 and TRBJ1-4; D gene ambiguous. Germline V gene sequence: CDR1 SGHNT, CDR2 YYREEE (reference sequence). Trimming pared 1 base from V and 4 bases from J, leaving 11 bases between. The CDR3 runs to 15 residues. The CDR3 is CASSLNTDGNEKLFF. The DNA for the CDR3 is TGTGCCAGCAGCTTGAATACAGACGGTAATGAAAAACTGTTTTTT.

The chain joins TRBV19 to TRBJ2-6; 7 bases match TRBD2. Germline assignment: CDR1 LNHDA and CDR2 SQIVND (reference sequence). Losses at the gene ends were 4 bases for V and 2 bases for J; bases not matched to a gene: 5. The CDR3 runs 16 residues. CDR3 nucleotides: TGTGCCAGTAGTAGGGGGGGGGTGACTGGGGCCAACGTCCTGACTTTC. It translates to CASSRGGVTGANVLTF.

The J gene is TRBJ2-2, the V gene TRBV5-4, with 9 nucleotides matching TRBD1. Germline-derived CDR1 and CDR2 are SGHNT and YYREEE (reference sequence). Trimming at V came to 5 bases and at J to 4 bases, leaving 9 bases not matched to a gene. The CDR3 length is 16 residues. The CDR3 spells CASSRDRVGTTGELFF. The CDR3 DNA reads as TGTGCCAGCAGTCGGGACAGGGTTGGGACCACCGGGGAGCTGTTTTTT.

The chain combines TRBV18 with TRBJ2-5; TRBD1 might be the D (6 bases). Germline lookup yields CDR1 KGHSH and CDR2 LQKENI. V was shortened by 2 bases and J by 2 bases, with 12 bases between the two germline ends. The CDR3 contains 15 residues. The CDR3 DNA follows: TGTGCCAGCTCACCATTCCCGACAGGACAAGAGACCCAGTACTTC. This gives the protein CASSPFPTGQETQYF.

The rearrangement links TRBV10-1 to TRBJ2-5; 9 bases are a match to TRBD2. With 2 bases clipped from V and 2 bases from J, the junction kept 3 bases outside the gene matches. CDR1 and CDR2 (germline): WNHNN, SYGVQD (reference sequence). The CDR3 consists of 15 residues. CDR3 sequence: CASSEKRGVQETQYF. In DNA form, the CDR3 reads TGCGCCAGCAGTGAGAAGCGGGGGGTTCAAGAGACCCAGTACTTC.

The genes are TRBV19 and TRBJ1-1; no clear D. Trimming stripped 0 bases from V and 6 bases from J, with 17 bases between. The CDR3 contains 16 residues. The germline CDR1 and CDR2 sequences are LNHDA and SQIVND (reference sequence). The CDR3: CASSIELMGLSSEAFF. CDR3 nucleotide sequence: TGTGCCAGTAGTATAGAGTTGATGGGTTTGAGTTCTGAAGCTTTCTTT.

This clone was counted only a few times. The rearrangement links TRBV6-2 or TRBV6-3 to TRBJ1-2, with D unclear. The CDR3 extends over 15 amino acids. V shed 0 bases and J shed 7 bases, with 15 bases lying between them. The germline V gene encodes CDR1 MNHEY and CDR2 SVGEGT. Written as DNA, the CDR3 is TGTGCCAGCAGTTACTCGGGCAGAAACTATGTTGGCTACACCTTC. This sequence encodes CASSYSGRNYVGYTF.

The chain employs TRBV4-3 and TRBJ2-1; D not resolved. The CDR3 is 16 amino acids. Germline V CDR1 and CDR2: LGHNA, YSLEER. V dropped 1 base and J dropped 0 bases, with 10 bases sitting between them. For the CDR3, the DNA is TGCGCCAGCAGCCAAGGACCAAGCCTCTCCTACAATGAGCAGTTCTTC. Translated: CASSQGPSLSYNEQFF.

The V call is TRBV28, the J call TRBJ1-5; D is unresolved. In germline, CDR1 is MDHEN, CDR2 SYDVKM. Trimming removed 2 bases from V and 0 bases from J, with 11 bases in between. The CDR3 covers 16 residues. In DNA, the CDR3 is TGTGCCAGCAGTTTAGGCCCCCAGGCTAGCAATCAGCCCCAGCATTTT. Translated: CASSLGPQASNQPQHF.